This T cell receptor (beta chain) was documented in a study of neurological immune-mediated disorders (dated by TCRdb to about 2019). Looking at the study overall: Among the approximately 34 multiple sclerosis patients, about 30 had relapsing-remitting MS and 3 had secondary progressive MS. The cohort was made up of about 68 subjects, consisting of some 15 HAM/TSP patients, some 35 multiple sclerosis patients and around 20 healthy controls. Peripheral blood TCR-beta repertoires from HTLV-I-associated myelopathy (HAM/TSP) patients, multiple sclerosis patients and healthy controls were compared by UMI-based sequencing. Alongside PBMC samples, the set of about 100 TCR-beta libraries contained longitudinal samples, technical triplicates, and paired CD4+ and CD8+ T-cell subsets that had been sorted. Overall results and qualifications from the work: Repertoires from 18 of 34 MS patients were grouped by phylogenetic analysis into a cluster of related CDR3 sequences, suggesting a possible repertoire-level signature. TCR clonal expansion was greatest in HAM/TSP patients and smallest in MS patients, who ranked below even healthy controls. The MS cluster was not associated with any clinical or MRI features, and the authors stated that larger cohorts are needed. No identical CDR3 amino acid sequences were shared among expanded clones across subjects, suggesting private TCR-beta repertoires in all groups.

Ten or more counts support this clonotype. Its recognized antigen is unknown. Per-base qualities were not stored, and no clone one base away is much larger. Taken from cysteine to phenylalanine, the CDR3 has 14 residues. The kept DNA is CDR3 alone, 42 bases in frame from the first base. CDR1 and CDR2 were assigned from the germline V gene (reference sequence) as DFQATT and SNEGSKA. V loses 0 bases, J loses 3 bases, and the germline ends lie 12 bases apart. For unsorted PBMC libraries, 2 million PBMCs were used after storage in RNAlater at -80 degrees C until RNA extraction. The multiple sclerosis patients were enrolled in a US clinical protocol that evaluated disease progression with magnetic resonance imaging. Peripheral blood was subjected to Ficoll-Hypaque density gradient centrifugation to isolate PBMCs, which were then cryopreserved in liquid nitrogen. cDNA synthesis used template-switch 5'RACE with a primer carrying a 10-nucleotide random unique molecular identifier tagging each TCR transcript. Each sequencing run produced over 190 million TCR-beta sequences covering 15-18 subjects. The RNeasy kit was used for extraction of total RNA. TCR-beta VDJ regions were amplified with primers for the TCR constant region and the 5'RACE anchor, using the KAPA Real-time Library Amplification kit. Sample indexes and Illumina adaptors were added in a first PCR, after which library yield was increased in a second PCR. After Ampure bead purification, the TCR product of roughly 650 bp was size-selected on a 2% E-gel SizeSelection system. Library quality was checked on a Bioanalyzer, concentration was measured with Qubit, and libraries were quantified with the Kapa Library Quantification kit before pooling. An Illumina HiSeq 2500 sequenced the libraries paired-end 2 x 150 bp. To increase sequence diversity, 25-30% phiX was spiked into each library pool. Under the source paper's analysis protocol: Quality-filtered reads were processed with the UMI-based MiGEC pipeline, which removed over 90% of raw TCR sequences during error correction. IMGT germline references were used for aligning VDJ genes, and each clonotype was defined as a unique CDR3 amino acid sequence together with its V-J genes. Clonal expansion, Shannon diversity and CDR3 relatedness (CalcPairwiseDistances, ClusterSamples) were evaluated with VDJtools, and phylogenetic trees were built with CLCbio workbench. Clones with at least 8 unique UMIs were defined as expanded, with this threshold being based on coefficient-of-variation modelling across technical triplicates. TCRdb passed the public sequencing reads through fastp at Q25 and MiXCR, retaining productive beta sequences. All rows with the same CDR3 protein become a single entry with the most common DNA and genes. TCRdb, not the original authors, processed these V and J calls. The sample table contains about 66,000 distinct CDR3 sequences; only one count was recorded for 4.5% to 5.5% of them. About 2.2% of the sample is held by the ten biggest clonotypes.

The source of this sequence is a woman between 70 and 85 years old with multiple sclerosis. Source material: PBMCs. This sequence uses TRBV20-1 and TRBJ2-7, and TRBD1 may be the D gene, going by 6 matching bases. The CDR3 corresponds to CSARDLGRGYEQYF. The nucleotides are TGCAGTGCTAGAGATCTGGGCAGGGGCTACGAGCAGTACTTC.